The entry that follows covers one T cell receptor (beta chain) sequence. These data belong to a study of blood T cell repertoires in COVID-19. Clones were read by immunoSEQ multiplex PCR, and TCRdb kept only the in-frame ones, dropping some. The data contain over 45,000 clones, roughly 90% of them singletons. Germline V gene sequence: CDR1 SGHNT, CDR2 YYREEE (reference sequence). CDR3 length: 16 amino acids. The V gene lost 4 bases and the J gene lost 0 bases, with 15 bases spanning the gap. The clonotype originates from a woman older than 75 with acute or convalescent COVID-19. The sample comprised peripheral blood. V gene TRBV5-4 combines with J gene TRBJ2-3; maybe TRBD2 (6 bases). The CDR3 bases are TGTGCCAGCAGCCCGGGGGTCGGAACTAGCACAGATACGCAGTATTTT. It specifies CASSPGVGTSTDTQYF.